Shown below are 3 T cell receptor beta chains from a single sample sequenced in a study of T cell repertoires in cytomegalovirus infection. TCRdb reprocessed the reads with MiXCR, giving one entry per CDR3 protein. The sample lists under 150,000 distinct CDR3 sequences, roughly 9% occurring once. Material for sequencing was PBMCs. The source of these receptors is a human donor in good health (CMV status not recorded). Some clones in this sample may be carry-over from other donors' samples.

This clonotype has a count of ten or more. The chain has TRBV18 and TRBJ1-5; D is unresolved. This CDR3 has 16 residues. Germline CDR1 and CDR2: KGHSH and LQKENI. V lost 4 bases, J lost 2 bases, and 15 bases lay in between. The CDR3 here is CASSLGPSFGNQPQHF. The CDR3 DNA is TGTGCCAGCTCACTCGGGCCCTCCTTCGGCAATCAGCCCCAGCATTTT.

The V and J genes are TRBV6-2 or TRBV6-3 and TRBJ2-1; TRBD2 aligns across 12 bases. In germline, CDR1 is MNHEY, CDR2 SVGEGT. The CDR3 has 16 residues. Unmatched junction bases numbered 6, after V lost 8 bases and J lost 1 base. The chain's CDR3 is CASRASGGASYNEQFF. Written as DNA, the CDR3 is TGTGCCAGCCGGGCTAGCGGGGGGGCTTCCTACAATGAGCAGTTCTTC.

This clonotype was counted many times. This chain joins TRBV7-2 and TRBJ1-1; the match to TRBD1 covers 9 bases. The CDR3 is 14 amino acids. Germline CDR1 and CDR2: SGHTA and FQGNSA. V lost 5 bases to trimming and J lost 5 bases; unmatched junction nucleotides: 6. DNA of the CDR3: TGTGCCAGCAGCGACAGGGACAGGGTGACTGAAGCTTTCTTT. This translates into CASSDRDRVTEAFF.